Following are 18 T cell receptor beta chains from one sample sequenced in a study of spatial heterogeneity in lung cancer. One entry per CDR3 protein, called by TCRdb with MiXCR from the 5' RACE reads. Found here are about 75,000 distinct CDR3 sequences, about an eighth of them singletons; the top ten hold over 5.5%. The time point denotes: sample taken at primary tumor resection. Whole RNA came from tumor, nontumor lung or frozen PBMC and was sequenced without being sorted. Sequenced material: PBMCs, taken at surgery. The receptors stem from a male donor with early-stage non-small cell lung cancer.

A few counts support this clonotype. This sequence joins TRBV20-1 and TRBJ2-3, with D uncertain. Trimming left V 4 bases short and J 4 bases short, with 9 bases between. Germline CDR1 is DFQATT and CDR2 is SNEGSKA (reference sequence). CDR3 length equals 12 residues. Here the CDR3 reads CSATLVSDTQYF. In nucleotides, the CDR3 is TGCAGTGCTACCCTGGTGTCAGATACGCAGTATTTT.

This clonotype has only a few counts. J is TRBJ2-5 and V is TRBV20-1; weak D call: TRBD1 (5 bases). V was shortened by 6 bases and J by 0 bases, with 8 bases between the two germline ends. The V gene's germline CDR1 is DFQATT and CDR2 SNEGSKA (reference sequence). There are 12 residues in the CDR3. CDR3 sequence reads: CSAQTDQETQYF. The CDR3, as DNA: TGCAGTGCCCAGACAGACCAAGAGACCCAGTACTTC.

V usage is TRBV10-3 and J usage is TRBJ2-7; 9 nucleotides agree with TRBD2. V was clipped by 3 bases and J by 7 bases; unmatched bases: 7. From germline, CDR1 is ENHRY and CDR2 SYGVKD. This CDR3 is 14 amino acids long. The CDR3 loop is CAISERLAGSEQYF. The CDR3 DNA sequence: TGTGCCATCAGTGAAAGGCTAGCGGGAAGTGAGCAGTACTTC.

This clonotype was detected many times. The rearrangement joins TRBV12-3 or TRBV12-4 to TRBJ2-5; D remains ambiguous. The CDR3 covers 11 residues. Trimming pared 3 bases from V and 5 bases from J, leaving 4 bases between. The CDR3 protein is CASSFRETQYF. As DNA, the CDR3 is TGTGCCAGCAGTTTCCGGGAGACCCAGTACTTC.

This clonotype showed up just a few times. Written as DNA, the CDR3 is TGTGCCAGCAGTTACTCGGGCAGGTCCTTCTATGGCTACACCTTC. Residues: CASSYSGRSFYGYTF. The gene calls are TRBV6-5 and TRBJ1-2; the D is unclear. Germline lookup yields CDR1 MNHEY and CDR2 SVGAGI. V was trimmed by 0 bases and J by 4 bases, leaving 12 bases between them. The CDR3 spans 15 residues.

In this sample, this clonotype turned up a few times. V and J are TRBV7-6 and TRBJ2-1, with 9 positions matching TRBD2. This CDR3 is built from 13 residues. Per the germline V gene, CDR1 is SGHVS and CDR2 is FNYEAQ. With V trimmed by 6 bases and J by 8 bases, 5 bases remained unmatched. The CDR3 DNA follows: TGTGCCAGCAGAGAGGGCGGGAGGGATGAGCAGTTCTTC. Translating it yields CASREGGRDEQFF.

The rearrangement joins TRBV30 to TRBJ1-1; the D gene is possibly TRBD1 (6 bases). V was trimmed by 0 bases and J by 5 bases, leaving 16 bases between them. The CDR3 is 15 residues long. The germline CDR1 and CDR2 sequences are GTSNPN and SVGIG (reference sequence). The CDR3 DNA reads as TGTGCCTGGAGTGTACTCAGGGGCGCGGCGACTGAAGCTTTCTTT. Its protein product is CAWSVLRGAATEAFF.

The table lists this clonotype with a few counts. The V gene is TRBV7-9, the J gene TRBJ1-1; a weak D match, TRBD1 (5 bases). This CDR3 is 13 amino acids long. CDR1 is SEHNR and CDR2 is FQNEAQ in the germline V gene (reference sequence). Trimming removed 3 bases from V and 10 bases from J, with 15 bases in between. The CDR3 DNA follows: TGTGCCAGCAGCTTGCAGGGAGGAGGCGTAGCTTTCTTT. Amino acid sequence: CASSLQGGGVAFF. Using reference TRBV7-9 and TRBJ1-1 for the parts outside the CDR3, the full variable domain is DTGVSQNPRHKITKRGQNVTFRCDPISEHNRLYWYRQTLGQGPEFLTYFQNEAQLEKSRLLSDRFSAERPKGSFSTLEIQRTEQGDSAMYLCASSLQGGGVAFFGQGTRLTVV.

The chain is built from TRBV9 and TRBJ1-2; D ambiguous. The CDR3 runs 13 residues. Trimming left V 0 bases short and J 2 bases short, with 5 bases between. CDR1 and CDR2 (germline): SGDLS, YYNGEE. CDR3 DNA: TGTGCCAGCAGCGTAGACGTAAACTATGGCTACACCTTC. Translated: CASSVDVNYGYTF.

This clonotype was observed a handful of times. The V and J genes are TRBV5-5 and TRBJ1-1, with a possible D match to TRBD1 (5 bases). The germline V gene encodes CDR1 SGHKS and CDR2 YYEKEE (reference sequence). The CDR3 runs to 14 residues. The V end lost 1 base, the J end lost 5 bases, and 12 bases lay between the germline ends. The CDR3 DNA follows: TGTGCCAGCAGCTTGATGGGGGAAGGAACTGAAGCTTTCTTT. Encoded protein: CASSLMGEGTEAFF.

This clonotype was detected a few times. The chain couples TRBV5-6 to TRBJ1-4; no firm D call. The V end lost 3 bases, the J end lost 7 bases, and 16 bases lay between the germline ends. The length of the CDR3 is 15 residues. Germline CDR1 and CDR2: SGHDT and YYEEEE. The CDR3 here is CASSSLVDILEKLFF. For the CDR3, the DNA is TGTGCCAGCAGCTCGTTAGTCGACATACTTGAAAAACTGTTTTTT. Using reference TRBV5-6 and TRBJ1-4 for the parts outside the CDR3, the full variable domain is DAGVTQSPTHLIKTRGQQVTLRCSPKSGHDTVSWYQQALGQGPQFIFQYYEEEERQRGNFPDRFSGHQFPNYSSELNVNALLLGDSALYLCASSSLVDILEKLFFGSGTQLSVL.

V and J are TRBV5-1 and TRBJ1-1; the D is unclear. V gave up 5 bases and J gave up 3 bases, with 11 bases separating them. CDR1 is SGHRS and CDR2 is YFSETQ in the germline V gene. This CDR3 has 13 residues. The CDR3 nucleotides are TGCGCCAGCAGACGCGACACCTACACTGAAGCTTTCTTT. This encodes CASRRDTYTEAFF.

This clonotype was observed a few times. This chain uses TRBV6-6 with TRBJ1-1, with TRBD1 matching 8 bases. After removal of 6 bases from V and 0 bases from J, the junction contained 9 bases not matched to a gene. Looked up from germline, CDR1 is MNHNY and CDR2 is SVGAGI (reference sequence). CDR3 length: 16 amino acids. The CDR3 loop reads CASSRGQGLMNTEAFF. In nucleotides, the CDR3 is TGTGCCAGCAGCCGCGGACAGGGACTCATGAACACTGAAGCTTTCTTT.

This clonotype has a handful of counts. The rearrangement links TRBV11-3 to TRBJ1-6; D gene ambiguous. From germline, CDR1 is SGHNT and CDR2 YENEEA. V gave up 0 bases and J gave up 10 bases, with 4 bases separating them. The CDR3 has 12 residues. CDR3 coding DNA: TGTGCCAGCAGCTTAGAGGACTCACCCCTCCACTTT. This codes for CASSLEDSPLHF.

This clonotype was counted many times. This chain uses TRBV5-1 with TRBJ2-7, with D possibly being TRBD2 (6 bases). Trimming stripped 3 bases from V and 6 bases from J, with 16 bases between. Germline values: CDR1 SGHRS, CDR2 YFSETQ. The CDR3 is 14 residues long. CDR3 in DNA: TGCGCCAGCAGCTCCGGGATGGGGGGACTCGAGCAGTACTTC. Amino acids: CASSSGMGGLEQYF.

This clonotype appeared a few times. This chain joins TRBV6-5 and TRBJ1-1; D gene unclear. Germline V gene data show CDR1 as MNHEY and CDR2 as SVGAGI. Trimming stripped 3 bases from V and 0 bases from J, with 11 bases between. The CDR3 consists of 15 residues. The CDR3 here is CASSYSRALNTEAFF. The DNA of the CDR3 is TGTGCCAGCAGTTATTCCCGGGCTTTGAACACTGAAGCTTTCTTT.

This clonotype was observed many times. This rearrangement joins TRBV12-3 or TRBV12-4 to TRBJ2-5, with 14 positions matching TRBD2. The CDR3 is made up of 18 amino acids. With 5 bases clipped from V and 4 bases from J, the junction kept 12 bases outside the gene matches. CDR3 DNA sequence: TGTGCCAGCAGTCTCCGCCTTCCGGGACTAGCGGGAGTAGAGACCCAGTACTTC. This codes for CASSLRLPGLAGVETQYF.

The chain is built from TRBV3-1 and TRBJ2-5; 8 nucleotides match TRBD2. Germline V lookup: CDR1 LGHDT, CDR2 YNNKEL (reference sequence). V lost 1 base, J lost 2 bases, and 6 bases stayed unmatched. The CDR3 is made up of 16 amino acids. CDR3 protein: CASSQAGGGTQETQYF. CDR3 bases: TGTGCCAGCAGCCAAGCGGGAGGGGGGACTCAAGAGACCCAGTACTTC.